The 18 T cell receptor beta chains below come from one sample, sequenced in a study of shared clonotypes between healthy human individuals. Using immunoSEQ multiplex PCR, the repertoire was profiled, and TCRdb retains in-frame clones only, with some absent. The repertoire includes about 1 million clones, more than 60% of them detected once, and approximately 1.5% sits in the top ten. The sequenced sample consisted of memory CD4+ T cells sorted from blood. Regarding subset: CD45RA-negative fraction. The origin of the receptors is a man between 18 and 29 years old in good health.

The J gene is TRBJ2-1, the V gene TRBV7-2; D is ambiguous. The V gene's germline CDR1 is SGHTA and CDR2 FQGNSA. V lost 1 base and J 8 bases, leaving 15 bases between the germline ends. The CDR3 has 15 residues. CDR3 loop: CASSLETLRMDEQFF. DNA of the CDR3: TGTGCCAGCAGCTTAGAAACCCTAAGGATGGATGAGCAGTTCTTC.

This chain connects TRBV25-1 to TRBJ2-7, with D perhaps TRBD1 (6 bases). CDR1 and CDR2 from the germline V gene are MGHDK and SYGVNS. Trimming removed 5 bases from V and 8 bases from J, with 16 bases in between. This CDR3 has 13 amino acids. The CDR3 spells CASSFPGQSKQYF. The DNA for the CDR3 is TGTGCCAGCAGTTTTCCCGGACAGAGCAAGCAGTACTTC.

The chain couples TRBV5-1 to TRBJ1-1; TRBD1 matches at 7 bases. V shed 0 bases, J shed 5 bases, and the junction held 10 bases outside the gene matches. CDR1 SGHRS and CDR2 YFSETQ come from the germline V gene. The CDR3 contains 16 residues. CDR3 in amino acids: CASSLASGGMGTEAFF. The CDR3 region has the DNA TGCGCCAGCAGCTTGGCGTCAGGGGGTATGGGTACTGAAGCTTTCTTT.

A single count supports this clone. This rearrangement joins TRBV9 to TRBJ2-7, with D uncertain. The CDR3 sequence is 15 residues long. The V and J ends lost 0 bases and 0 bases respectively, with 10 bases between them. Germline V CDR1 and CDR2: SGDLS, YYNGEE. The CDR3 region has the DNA TGTGCCAGCAGCGTAGGGGAACGGGTCTCCTACGAGCAGTACTTC. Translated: CASSVGERVSYEQYF.

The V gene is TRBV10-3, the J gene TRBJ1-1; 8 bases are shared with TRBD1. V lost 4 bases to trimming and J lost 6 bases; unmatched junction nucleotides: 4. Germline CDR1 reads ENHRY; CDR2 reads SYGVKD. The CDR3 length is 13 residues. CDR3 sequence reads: CAISGGTGAEAFF. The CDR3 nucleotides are TGTGCCATCAGTGGGGGGACAGGTGCTGAAGCTTTCTTT.

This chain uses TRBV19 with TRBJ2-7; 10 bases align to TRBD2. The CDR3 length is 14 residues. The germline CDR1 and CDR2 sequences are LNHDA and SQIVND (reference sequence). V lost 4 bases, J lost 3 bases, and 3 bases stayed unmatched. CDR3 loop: CASSRLAGGYEQYF. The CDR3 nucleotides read TGTGCCAGTAGTAGGTTAGCGGGAGGCTACGAGCAGTACTTC.

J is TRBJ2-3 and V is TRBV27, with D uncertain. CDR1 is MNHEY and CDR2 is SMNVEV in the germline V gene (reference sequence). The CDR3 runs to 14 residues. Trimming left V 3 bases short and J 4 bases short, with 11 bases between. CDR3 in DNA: TGTGCCAGCAGTTTCCTCTTTACTCCAGATACGCAGTATTTT. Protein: CASSFLFTPDTQYF.

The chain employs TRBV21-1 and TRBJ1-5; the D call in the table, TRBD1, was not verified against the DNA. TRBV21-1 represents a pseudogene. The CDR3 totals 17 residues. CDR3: CASTRQGRGDSNQPQHF. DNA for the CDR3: TGTGCCAGCACCCGACAGGGCCGAGGGGATAGCAATCAGCCCCAGCATTTT.

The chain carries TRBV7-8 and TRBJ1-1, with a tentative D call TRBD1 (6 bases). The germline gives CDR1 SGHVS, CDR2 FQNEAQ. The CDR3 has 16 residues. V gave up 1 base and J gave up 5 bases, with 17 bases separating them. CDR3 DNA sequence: TGTGCCAGCAGCTTAGGGGGTACAGGGATTCAGACTGAAGCTTTCTTT. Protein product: CASSLGGTGIQTEAFF. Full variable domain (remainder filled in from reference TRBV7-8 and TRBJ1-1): GAGVSQSPRYKVAKRGQDVALRCDPISGHVSLFWYQQALGQGPEFLTYFQNEAQLDKSGLPSDRFFAERPEGSVSTLKIQRTQQEDSAVYLCASSLGGTGIQTEAFFGQGTRLTVV.

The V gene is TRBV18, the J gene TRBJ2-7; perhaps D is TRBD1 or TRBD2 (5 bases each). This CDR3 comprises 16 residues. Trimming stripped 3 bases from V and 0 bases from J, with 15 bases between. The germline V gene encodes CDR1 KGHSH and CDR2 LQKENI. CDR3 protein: CASSPSSGPSSYEQYF. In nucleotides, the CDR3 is TGTGCCAGCTCACCGTCGTCGGGGCCGAGCTCCTACGAGCAGTACTTC.

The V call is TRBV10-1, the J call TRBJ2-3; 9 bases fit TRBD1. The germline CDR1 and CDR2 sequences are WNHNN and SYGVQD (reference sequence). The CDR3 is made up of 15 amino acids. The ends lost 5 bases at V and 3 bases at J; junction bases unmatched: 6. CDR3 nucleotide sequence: TGCGCCAGCAGTCCCGGGACAGGGTTGACAGATACGCAGTATTTT. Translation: CASSPGTGLTDTQYF.

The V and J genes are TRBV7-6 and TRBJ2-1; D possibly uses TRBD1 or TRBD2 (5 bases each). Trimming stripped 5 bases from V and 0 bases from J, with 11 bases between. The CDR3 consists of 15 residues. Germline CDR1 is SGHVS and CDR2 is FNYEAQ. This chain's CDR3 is CASSAAGSSYNEQFF. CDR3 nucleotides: TGTGCCAGCAGCGCAGCAGGGAGCTCCTACAATGAGCAGTTCTTC.

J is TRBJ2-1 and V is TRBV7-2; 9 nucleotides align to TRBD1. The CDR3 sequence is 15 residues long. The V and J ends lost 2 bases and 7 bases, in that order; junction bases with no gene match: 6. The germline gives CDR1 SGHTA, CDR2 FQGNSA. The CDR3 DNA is TGTGCCAGCAGCTTAAGGGGACAGGGTACAAATGAGCAGTTCTTC. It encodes CASSLRGQGTNEQFF.

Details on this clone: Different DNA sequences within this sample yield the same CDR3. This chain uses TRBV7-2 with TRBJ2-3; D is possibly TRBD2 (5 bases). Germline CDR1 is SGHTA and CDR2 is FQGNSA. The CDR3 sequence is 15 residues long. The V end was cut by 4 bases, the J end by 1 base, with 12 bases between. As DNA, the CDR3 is TGTGCCAGCAGCTCCCTTGTCGGGGGCACAGATACGCAGTATTTT. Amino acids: CASSSLVGGTDTQYF.

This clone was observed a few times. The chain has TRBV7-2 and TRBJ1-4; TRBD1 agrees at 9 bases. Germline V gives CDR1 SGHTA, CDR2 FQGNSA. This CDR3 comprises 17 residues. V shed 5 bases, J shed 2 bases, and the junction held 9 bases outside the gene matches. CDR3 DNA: TGTGCCAGCAGCCCCCGGGACAGGGTATCCACTAATGAAAAACTGTTTTTT. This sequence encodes CASSPRDRVSTNEKLFF.

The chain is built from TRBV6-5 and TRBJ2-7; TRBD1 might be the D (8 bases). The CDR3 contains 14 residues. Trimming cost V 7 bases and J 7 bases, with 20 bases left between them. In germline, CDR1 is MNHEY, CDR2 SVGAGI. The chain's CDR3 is CASKAQTGGGEQYF. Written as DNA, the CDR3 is TGTGCCAGCAAAGCTCAAACAGGGGGAGGGGAGCAGTACTTC.

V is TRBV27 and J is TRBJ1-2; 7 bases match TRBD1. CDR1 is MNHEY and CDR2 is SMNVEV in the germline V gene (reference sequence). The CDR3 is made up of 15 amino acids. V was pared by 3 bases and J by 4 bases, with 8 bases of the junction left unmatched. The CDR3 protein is CASSFLPTGPYGYTF. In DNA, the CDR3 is TGTGCCAGCAGTTTCCTCCCGACAGGGCCCTATGGCTACACCTTC.

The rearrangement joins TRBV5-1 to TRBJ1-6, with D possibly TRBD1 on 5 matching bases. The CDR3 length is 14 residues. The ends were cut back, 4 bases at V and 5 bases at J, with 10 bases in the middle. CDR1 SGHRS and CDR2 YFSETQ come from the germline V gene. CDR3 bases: TGCGCCAGCAGCGGGGCCGAACATAATTCACCCCTCCACTTT. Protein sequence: CASSGAEHNSPLHF. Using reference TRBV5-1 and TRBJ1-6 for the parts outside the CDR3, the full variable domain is KAGVTQTPRYLIKTRGQQVTLSCSPISGHRSVSWYQQTPGQGLQFLFEYFSETQRNKGNFPGRFSGRQFSNSRSEMNVSTLELGDSALYLCASSGAEHNSPLHFGNGTRLTVT.